This TCR beta chain derives from a study of vaccination effects on CD4 cells after COVID-19. About the research overall: Post-vaccine draws lagged the second dose by a median of 72 days.

Of note for this clone: As yet, its antigen is unknown.

Ahead of sequencing, the ViraFEST assay grew antigen-specific CD4+ T cells using viral peptide pools. Culturing for approximately 10 days preceded CD4+ T cell isolation. All study participants received two doses of BNT162b2 or mRNA-1273 vaccine. Study results and limitations: Missing from the study were early post-infection timepoints, and its convalescent patients were few.

The protocol was immunoSEQ multiplex PCR, while the TCRdb copy is restricted to in-frame clones and leaves out a portion. The sample lists over 25,000 clones, over 75% occurring once. CDR3 size: 17 residues. The V gene's germline CDR1 is SNHLY and CDR2 FYNNEI. The V gene lost 0 bases and the J gene lost 2 bases, with 16 bases spanning the gap. V usage is TRBV2 and J usage is TRBJ2-5, with TRBD2 as a possible D gene (6 bases). Sequencing used CD4+ T cells from PBMCs cultured with SARS-CoV-2 spike peptides, obtained after COVID-19 vaccination. The receptor was isolated from a human donor who received a COVID-19 vaccine. Some clones in this sample may be carry-over from other donors' samples. CDR3 nucleotides: TGTGCCAGCAGTGAAGCGACGGGGCGCGGAGGGCAAGAGACCCAGTACTTC. Translation: CASSEATGRGGQETQYF.